A selection of T cell receptor beta chains follows, all from one sample in a study of blood T cell repertoires in COVID-19. Using immunoSEQ multiplex PCR, the repertoire was profiled, and TCRdb retains in-frame clones only, with some absent. The data hold some 35,000 clones, with approximately 91% observed a single time. What was sequenced was peripheral blood. These receptors were collected from a man between 65 and 85 years old with active COVID-19. CDR3s include the opening cysteine and the closing phenylalanine or tryptophan. A row's size may be missing; if present it is once, few, many or a size class.

clone_size: once; j_call: TRBJ2-3; v_call: TRBV4-2; cdr3_aa: CASSGGSPDTQYF
clone_size: -; j_call: TRBJ1-1; v_call: TRBV5-1; cdr3_aa: CASRTENTEAFF
clone_size: -; j_call: TRBJ2-2; v_call: TRBV18; cdr3_aa: CASSQGLYGTGELFF
clone_size: -; j_call: TRBJ2-1; v_call: TRBV12-5; cdr3_aa: CASGLVLGGFYNEQFF
clone_size: once; j_call: TRBJ1-2; v_call: TRBV7-9; cdr3_aa: CASSPAGQIYGYTF
clone_size: -; j_call: TRBJ1-5; v_call: TRBV18; cdr3_aa: CASSRRERVSNQPQHF
clone_size: -; j_call: TRBJ2-3; v_call: TRBV5-4; cdr3_aa: CASSLEWWESPDTQYF
clone_size: few; j_call: TRBJ2-2; v_call: TRBV9; cdr3_aa: CASGGGRAGTGELFF
clone_size: -; j_call: TRBJ1-4; v_call: TRBV6-5; cdr3_aa: CASRVDRGVFF
clone_size: -; j_call: TRBJ2-3; v_call: TRBV7-7; cdr3_aa: CASSPATGRTDTQYF
clone_size: few; j_call: TRBJ2-1; v_call: TRBV9; cdr3_aa: CASSPRTASYNEQFF
clone_size: -; j_call: TRBJ2-7; v_call: TRBV5-1; cdr3_aa: CASREQAGLSYEQYF